The rows below give T cell receptor beta chains drawn from one sample of a study of human T cells and chemical hapten exposure. Via MiXCR, TCRdb re-called the RACE reads, giving one row per CDR3 protein. This sample has about 120,000 distinct CDR3 sequences, with 9.5% to 13% found just once. Sequenced material: whole blood, taken in connection with sensitization to the hapten diphenylcyclopropenone (DPC). Receptor source: a woman in her 50s with alopecia areata. Some clones in this sample may be carry-over from other donors' samples. CDR3s leave out the opening cysteine and the closing phenylalanine or tryptophan. Fields, in order: V gene, CDR3 protein.

>TRBV29-1
SVDTQGRGYEQY
>TRBV12-2
ASRLLKARFNEKLF
>TRBV6-6
AGGLANSDTQY
>TRBV4-1
ASSRRKQGNTEAF
>TRBV5-5
ASSLAAGSIYGYT
>TRBV3-1
ASSLTQSGQQF
>TRBV20-1
SAAPPASSTDTQY
>TRBV28
ASSFWSAPEAF
>TRBV4-1
ASSQEGNEQF
>TRBV19
ASSTPGQVEPVQF
>TRBV3-1
ASSQTPNQPQH
>TRBV7-2
ASSLEGLWADTQY
>TRBV28
ASSFLGANYEQY
>TRBV9
ASSVGLAGTETQY
>TRBV4-1
ASGQGRVYGYT
>TRBV24-1
ATSDSAERTDTQY
>TRBV20-1
SARTRQTSNQPQH